The sequence of this TCR beta chain was determined in a study of CD8+ T cells in alopecia areata (dated by TCRdb to the late 2010s). About the full investigation: The treated patients took part in an open-label pilot trial in which moderate-to-severe alopecia areata was treated with oral tofacitinib at 5 to 10 mg twice daily. Patients stayed on tofacitinib for 6 to 18 months and then had 6 months of follow-up off drug so that delayed response and recurrence could be assessed. In both human patients and the C3H/HeJ mouse model, the study applied high-throughput TCRbeta sequencing to look at T cell clonal expansion in alopecia areata. Scalp tissue and sorted CD4+ and CD8+ peripheral blood T cells from patchy and totalis/universalis alopecia areata patients and from healthy controls were covered by human TCRbeta sequencing. Tofacitinib-treated patients had biopsies at baseline and at 4 and 24 weeks of treatment, with a later scalp biopsy in several patients. Scalp clonality was compared among normal scalp (n=4), patchy alopecia areata scalp (n=8), and alopecia totalis/universalis scalp (n=8). RNA was extracted with the PAXgene miRNA kit for fixed scalp, the miRNeasy kit for PBMCs, and the RNeasy kit for mouse skin. TCRbeta CDR3 regions were amplified by immunoSEQ multiplex PCR using 35 Vbeta forward and 13 Jbeta reverse primers.

The time point label, read with the paper, signifies: baseline before oral tofacitinib. From alopecia areata patients, peripheral blood was collected along with lesional scalp punch biopsies. After PBMCs were isolated by density centrifugation and stained for CD3, CD4 and CD8, a FACSAria was used to sort CD4+ and CD8+ T cells. Overall study results and their limits: Resident alphabeta T cells in normal human skin are also sequenced, complicating scalp TCR repertoire analysis, unlike mouse skin dominated by gammadelta T cells. Higher clonality and more expanded CD8+ clones were observed in lesional scalp than in normal scalp, particularly in alopecia totalis/universalis, a finding suggestive of antigenic drive. Shared TCR sequences between patients were less evident than in mice, which may be partly attributable to HLA diversity in the patient population.

Library preparation was by the immunoSEQ multiplex PCR assay. For TCR sequencing, RNA was extracted from every sample and reverse transcribed into cDNA to serve as template. SuperScript III was used to make first-strand cDNA, primed with a 2:1 mix of oligo-dT and random hexamers. A synthetic immune receptor repertoire was used to gauge amplification bias, and whatever bias remained was removed computationally. The published analysis was carried out like this. Raw reads were preprocessed to remove errors, and CDR3 was defined according to IMGT conventions as the region from the conserved cysteine to phenylalanine. Clonality was computed by normalizing Shannon entropy by log2 of the number of productive unique TCRs and subtracting the result from 1. Whether scalp clones were CD4 or CD8 was inferred by matching scalp TCRbeta sequences against CD4 and CD8 repertoires sorted from blood. Entries here come from immuneACCESS through TCRdb and include only in-frame sequences with V and J called. Some clones fail to appear in such tables; in the studies checked, an unresolved V gene covers under half of the shortfall, and the cause of the remainder is unknown. D and trimming come from the DNA, and the V and J calls and clone size come from that table. The table for this sample lists some 170,000 clones; roughly 59% of them were counted only once. In total, the top ten clones hold approximately 1.7% of the sample.

CDR1 and CDR2 are read off the germline V gene as SQVTM and ANQGSEA. Reading from cysteine to phenylalanine, the CDR3 counts 13 amino acids. The sequence is cut down to CDR3 DNA, 39 bases in frame from base 1. With respect to this clone: Which antigen it targets is not known. The input lacks base qualities; no much larger clone sits a single base away.

This receptor was identified in a human donor with alopecia areata. In this chain, TRBV29-1 is recombined with TRBJ2-1, and TRBD2 aligns with 10 junction nucleotides. The sequencing here drew on CD4+ T cells sorted from blood, taken at week 0. CDR3 loop: CATRTSGNNEQFF. In nucleotides, the sequence is TGCGCCACGAGGACTAGCGGAAACAATGAGCAGTTCTTC.